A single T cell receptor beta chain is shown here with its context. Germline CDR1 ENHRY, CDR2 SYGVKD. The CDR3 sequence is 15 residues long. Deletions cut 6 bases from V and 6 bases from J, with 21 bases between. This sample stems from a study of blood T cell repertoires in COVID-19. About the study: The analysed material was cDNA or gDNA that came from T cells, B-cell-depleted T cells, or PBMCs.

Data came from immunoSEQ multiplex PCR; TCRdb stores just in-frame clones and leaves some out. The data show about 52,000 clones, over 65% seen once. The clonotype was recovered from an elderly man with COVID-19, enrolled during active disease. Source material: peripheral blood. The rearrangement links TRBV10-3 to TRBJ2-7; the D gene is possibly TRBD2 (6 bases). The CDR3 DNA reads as TGTGCCATCAGCTCCTGCCCCGGTGGGGACTGCGAGCAGTACTTC. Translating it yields CAISSCPGGDCEQYF.